This entry concerns a single T cell receptor beta chain. Its antigen is as yet unknown. This CDR3 contains 13 residues. V was trimmed by 1 base and J by 7 bases, leaving 7 bases between them. Germline CDR1 is SGHAT and CDR2 is FQNNGV. The data originate from a study of identical twins. Study-wide results and limits: With beta out-of-frame sequences, excess sharing by twins was weaker. Cross-sectional statistical analysis was relied on for the conclusions, without the same donors being followed. With abundant cord blood beta clonotypes, insertions were fewer; memory repertoires showed no such pattern.

Using its own MiXCR run on the 5' RACE reads, TCRdb lists one record per CDR3 protein. The sample shows a few hundred thousand distinct CDR3 sequences, 15% to 20% of them seen only once. V and J are TRBV11-2 and TRBJ2-2; D not certain. What was sequenced was naive T cells sorted from blood. This TCR was recovered from a man aged 50 or older in good health. The CDR3 here is CASSLVVGGELFF. In nucleotides, the CDR3 is TGTGCCAGCAGCTTAGTGGTAGGCGGGGAGCTGTTTTTT.